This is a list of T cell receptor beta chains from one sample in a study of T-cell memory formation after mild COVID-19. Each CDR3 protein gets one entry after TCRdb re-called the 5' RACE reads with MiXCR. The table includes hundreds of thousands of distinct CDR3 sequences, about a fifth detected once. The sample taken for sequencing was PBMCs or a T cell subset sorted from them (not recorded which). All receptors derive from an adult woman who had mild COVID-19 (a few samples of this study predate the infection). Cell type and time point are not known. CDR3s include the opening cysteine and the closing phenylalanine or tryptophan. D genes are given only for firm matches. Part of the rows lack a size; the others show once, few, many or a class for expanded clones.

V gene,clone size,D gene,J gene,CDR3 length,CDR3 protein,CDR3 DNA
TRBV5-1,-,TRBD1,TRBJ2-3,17,CASSLGTGTGSTDTQYF,TGCGCCAGCAGCTTGGGCACCGGGACAGGGAGCACAGATACGCAGTATTTT
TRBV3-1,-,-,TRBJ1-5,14,CASSQDRRGLAQHF,TGTGCCAGCAGCCAAGATCGGCGGGGTTTGGCCCAGCATTTT
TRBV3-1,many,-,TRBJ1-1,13,CATTGLTGTEAFF,TGTGCCACCACGGGACTCACTGGGACTGAAGCTTTCTTT
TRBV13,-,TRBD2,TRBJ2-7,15,CASSLGLARDNEQYF,TGTGCCAGCAGCTTGGGACTAGCTCGGGATAACGAGCAGTACTTC
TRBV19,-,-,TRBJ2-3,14,CATDRSLPGDTQYF,TGTGCCACTGATAGAAGCCTACCGGGGGATACGCAGTATTTT
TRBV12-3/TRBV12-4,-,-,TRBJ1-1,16,CASRPTYRVRNTEAFF,TGTGCCAGCAGGCCAACCTACAGGGTTCGCAACACTGAAGCTTTCTTT
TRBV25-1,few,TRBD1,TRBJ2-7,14,CASTDWDRGYEQYF,TGTGCCAGCACGGATTGGGACAGGGGTTACGAGCAGTACTTC
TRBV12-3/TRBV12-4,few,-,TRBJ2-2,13,CASSFDPRGELFF,TGTGCCAGCAGTTTCGACCCTAGGGGGGAGCTGTTTTTT
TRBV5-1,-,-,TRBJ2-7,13,CASSFQGGDEQYF,TGCGCCAGCAGCTTCCAGGGGGGCGACGAGCAGTACTTC
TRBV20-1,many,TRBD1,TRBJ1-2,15,CSARDLQGGFYGYTF,TGCAGTGCTAGAGATCTGCAGGGGGGATTCTATGGCTACACCTTC
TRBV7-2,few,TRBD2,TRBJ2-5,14,CASSLIWGGETQYF,TGTGCCAGCAGCTTAATTTGGGGAGGGGAGACCCAGTACTTC
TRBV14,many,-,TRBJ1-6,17,CASSQDITHRLGSPLHF,TGTGCCAGCAGCCAAGATATAACCCACCGACTGGGATCACCCCTCCACTTT
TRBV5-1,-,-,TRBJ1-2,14,CASSFGTSDYGYTF,TGCGCCAGCAGCTTCGGGACGTCTGACTATGGCTACACCTTC
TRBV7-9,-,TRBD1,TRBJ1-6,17,CASSLAAHRGENSPLHF,TGTGCCAGCAGCTTAGCAGCGCACAGGGGGGAAAATTCACCCCTCCACTTT
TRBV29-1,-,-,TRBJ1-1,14,CSVEDPRRNTEAFF,TGCAGCGTTGAAGATCCCAGGAGGAACACTGAAGCTTTCTTT
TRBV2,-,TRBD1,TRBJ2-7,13,CASRGQGVHEQYF,TGTGCCAGCAGAGGACAGGGGGTCCACGAGCAGTACTTC
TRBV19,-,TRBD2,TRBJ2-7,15,CASSITSGSLYEQYF,TGTGCCAGTAGTATAACTAGCGGGAGTCTGTACGAGCAGTACTTC
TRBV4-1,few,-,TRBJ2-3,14,CASSQVLVSDTQYF,TGCGCCAGCAGCCAAGTTCTTGTTTCAGATACGCAGTATTTT
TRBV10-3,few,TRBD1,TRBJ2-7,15,CAISETGQGSYEQYF,TGTGCCATCAGTGAAACGGGACAGGGGTCCTACGAGCAGTACTTC
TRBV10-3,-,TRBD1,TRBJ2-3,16,CAISDPPGQTTDTQYF,TGTGCCATCAGCGACCCGCCGGGACAGACAACAGATACGCAGTATTTT
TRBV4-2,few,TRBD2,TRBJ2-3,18,CASSQDPTSGGRSDTQYF,TGTGCCAGCAGCCAAGATCCAACTAGCGGGGGGCGATCAGATACGCAGTATTTT
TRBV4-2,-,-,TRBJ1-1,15,CASSQFRQDNTEAFF,TGTGCCAGCAGCCAGTTCCGACAGGACAACACTGAAGCTTTCTTT
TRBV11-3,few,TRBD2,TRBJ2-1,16,CASRSPSGGGGNEQFF,TGTGCCAGCAGATCCCCAAGCGGGGGAGGCGGCAATGAGCAGTTCTTC